What follows is one T cell receptor (beta chain) and its context. The antigen is undetermined. Sequence at one end of the junction differs from germline and may be a read error. This entry is derived from a study of human T cells and chemical hapten exposure. Overall study: Small pooled library volume differences chiefly drove per-sample TCR yield variation. The study's findings and limits: Counts of expanded TCRs at PT1 were positively correlated with patch test score.

As to time point: pre-sensitization, week 0. Noted treatment: therapeutic diphenylcyclopropenone sensitization with weekly scalp DPC. Donors were 18 to 70-year-old alopecia patients suitable for DPC. One entry per CDR3 protein results from TCRdb running MiXCR on the RACE reads. The data contain roughly 380,000 distinct CDR3 sequences, 5% to 6.5% of them singletons. The sequencing used whole blood, collected in connection with sensitization to the hapten diphenylcyclopropenone (DPC). This receptor was obtained from a woman between 45 and 60 years old with alopecia areata. Some clones in this sample may be carry-over from other donors' samples.

CDR3 sequence reads: CASTFLAGNYGYSF. In nucleotides, the CDR3 is TGTGCCAGCACGTTCTTGGCAGGGAACTATGGCTACTCCTTC. The chain couples TRBV6-2 or TRBV6-3 to TRBJ1-2; D may be TRBD1 (5 bases). Per the germline V gene, CDR1 is MNHEY and CDR2 is SVGEGT. This CDR3 spans 14 amino acids.